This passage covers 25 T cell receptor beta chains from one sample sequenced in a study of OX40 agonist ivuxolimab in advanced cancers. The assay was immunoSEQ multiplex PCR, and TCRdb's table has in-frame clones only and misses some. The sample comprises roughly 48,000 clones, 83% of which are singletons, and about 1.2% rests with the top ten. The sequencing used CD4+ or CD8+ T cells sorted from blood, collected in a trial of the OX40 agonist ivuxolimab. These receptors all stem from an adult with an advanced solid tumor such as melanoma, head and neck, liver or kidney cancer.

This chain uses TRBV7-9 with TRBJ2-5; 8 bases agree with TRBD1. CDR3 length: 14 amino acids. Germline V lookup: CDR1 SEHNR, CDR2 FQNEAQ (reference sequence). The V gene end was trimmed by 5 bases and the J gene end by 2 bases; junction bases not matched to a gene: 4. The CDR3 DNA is TGTGCCAGCAGCCCCGGACAGGGACAAGAGACCCAGTACTTC. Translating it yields CASSPGQGQETQYF.

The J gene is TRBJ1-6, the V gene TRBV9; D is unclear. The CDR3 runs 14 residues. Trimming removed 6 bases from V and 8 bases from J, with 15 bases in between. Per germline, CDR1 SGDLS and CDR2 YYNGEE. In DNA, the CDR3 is TGTGCCAGCAATACTGAGGGAAGGGATTCACCCCTCCACTTT. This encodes CASNTEGRDSPLHF.

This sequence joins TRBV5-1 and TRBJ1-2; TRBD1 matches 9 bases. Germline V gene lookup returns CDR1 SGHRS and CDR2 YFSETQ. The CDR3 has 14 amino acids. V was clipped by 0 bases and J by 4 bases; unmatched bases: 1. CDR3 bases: TGCGCCAGCAGCTTGGACAGGGGGCCCTATGGCTACACCTTC. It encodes CASSLDRGPYGYTF.

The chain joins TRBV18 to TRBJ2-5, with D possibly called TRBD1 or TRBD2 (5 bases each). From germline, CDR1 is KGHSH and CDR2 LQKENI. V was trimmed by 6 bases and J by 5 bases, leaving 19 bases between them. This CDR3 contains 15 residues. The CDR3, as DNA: TGTGCCAGCTCCTACTATGGGACGGTCGAGGAGACCCAGTACTTC. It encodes CASSYYGTVEETQYF.

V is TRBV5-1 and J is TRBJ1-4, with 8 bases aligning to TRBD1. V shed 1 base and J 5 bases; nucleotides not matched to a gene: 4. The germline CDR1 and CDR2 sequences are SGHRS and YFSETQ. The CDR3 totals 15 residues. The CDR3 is CASSLITGGNEKLFF. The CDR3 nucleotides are TGCGCCAGCAGCTTGATTACAGGGGGGAATGAAAAACTGTTTTTT.

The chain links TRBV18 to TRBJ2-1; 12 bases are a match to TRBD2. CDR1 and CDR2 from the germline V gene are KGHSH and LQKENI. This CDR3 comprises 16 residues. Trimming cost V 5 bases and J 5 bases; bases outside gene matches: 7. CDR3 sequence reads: CASSDLAGGPDNEQFF. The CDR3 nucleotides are TGTGCCAGCTCAGATCTAGCGGGGGGGCCCGACAATGAGCAGTTCTTC.

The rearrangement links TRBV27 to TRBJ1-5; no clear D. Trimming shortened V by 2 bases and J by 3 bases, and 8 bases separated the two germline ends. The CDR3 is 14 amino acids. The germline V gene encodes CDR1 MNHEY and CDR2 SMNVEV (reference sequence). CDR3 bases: TGTGCCAGCAGTTTAAGCCGGGTCAATCAGCCCCAGCATTTT. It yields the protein CASSLSRVNQPQHF.

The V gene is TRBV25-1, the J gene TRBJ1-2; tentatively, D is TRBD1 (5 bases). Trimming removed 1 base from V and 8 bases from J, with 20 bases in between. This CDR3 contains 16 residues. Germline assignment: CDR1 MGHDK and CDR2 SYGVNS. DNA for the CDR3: TGTGCCAGCAGTGAATCAAGGGGACGGTTTTCTTTCGGCTACACCTTC. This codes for CASSESRGRFSFGYTF.

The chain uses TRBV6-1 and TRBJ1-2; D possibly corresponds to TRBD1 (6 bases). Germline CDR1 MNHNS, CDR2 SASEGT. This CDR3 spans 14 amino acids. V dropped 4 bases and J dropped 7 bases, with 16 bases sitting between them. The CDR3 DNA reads TGTGCCAGCAGTGGCGCAGGGGAGGTCAGTGGCTACACCTTC. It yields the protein CASSGAGEVSGYTF.

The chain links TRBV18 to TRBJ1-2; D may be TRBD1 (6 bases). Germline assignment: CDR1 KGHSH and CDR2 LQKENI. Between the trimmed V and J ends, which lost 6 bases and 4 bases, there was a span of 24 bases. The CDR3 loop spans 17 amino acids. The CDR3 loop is CASSDQGNLGQPYGYTF. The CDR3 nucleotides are TGTGCCAGCTCCGACCAGGGCAACCTAGGACAGCCCTATGGCTACACCTTC.

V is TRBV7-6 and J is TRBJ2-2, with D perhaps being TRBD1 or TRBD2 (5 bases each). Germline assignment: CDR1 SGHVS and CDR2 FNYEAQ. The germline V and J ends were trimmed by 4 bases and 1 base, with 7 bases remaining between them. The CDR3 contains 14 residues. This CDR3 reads CASSWGRNTGELFF. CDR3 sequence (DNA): TGTGCCAGCAGCTGGGGACGGAACACCGGGGAGCTGTTTTTT.

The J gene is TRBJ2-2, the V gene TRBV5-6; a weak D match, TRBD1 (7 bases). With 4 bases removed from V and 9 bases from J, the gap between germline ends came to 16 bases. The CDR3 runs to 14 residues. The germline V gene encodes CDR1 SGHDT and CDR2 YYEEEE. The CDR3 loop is CASSMTGRYRELFF. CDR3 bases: TGTGCCAGCAGCATGACAGGGAGGTACCGGGAGCTGTTTTTT. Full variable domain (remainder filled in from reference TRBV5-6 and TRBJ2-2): DAGVTQSPTHLIKTRGQQVTLRCSPKSGHDTVSWYQQALGQGPQFIFQYYEEEERQRGNFPDRFSGHQFPNYSSELNVNALLLGDSALYLCASSMTGRYRELFFGEGSRLTVL.

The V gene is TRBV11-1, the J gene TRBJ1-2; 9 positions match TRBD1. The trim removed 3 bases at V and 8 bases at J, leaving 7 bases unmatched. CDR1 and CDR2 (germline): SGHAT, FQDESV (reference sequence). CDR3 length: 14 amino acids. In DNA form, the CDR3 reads TGTGCCAGCAGCTTGGATGGGACAGGGATCGGCTACACCTTC. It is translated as CASSLDGTGIGYTF.

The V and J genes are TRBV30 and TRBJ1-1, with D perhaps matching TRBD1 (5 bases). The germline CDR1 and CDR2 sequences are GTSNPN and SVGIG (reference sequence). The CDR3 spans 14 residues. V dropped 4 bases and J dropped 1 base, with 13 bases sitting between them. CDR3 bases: TGTGCCTGGACCCAGGGTACGACGAACACTGAAGCTTTCTTT. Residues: CAWTQGTTNTEAFF.

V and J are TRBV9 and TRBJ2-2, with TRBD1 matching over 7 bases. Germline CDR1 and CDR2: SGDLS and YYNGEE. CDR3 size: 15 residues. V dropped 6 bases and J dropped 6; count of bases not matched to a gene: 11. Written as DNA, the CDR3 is TGTGCCAGCACCCGGGACAGCCATATGGCCGGGGAGCTGTTTTTT. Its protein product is CASTRDSHMAGELFF.

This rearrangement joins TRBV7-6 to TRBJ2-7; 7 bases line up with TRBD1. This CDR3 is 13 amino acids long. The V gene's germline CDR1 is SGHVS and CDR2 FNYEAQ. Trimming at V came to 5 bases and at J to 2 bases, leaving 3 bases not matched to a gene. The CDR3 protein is CASSLGTAYEQYF. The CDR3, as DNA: TGTGCCAGCAGCCTTGGGACAGCCTACGAGCAGTACTTC.

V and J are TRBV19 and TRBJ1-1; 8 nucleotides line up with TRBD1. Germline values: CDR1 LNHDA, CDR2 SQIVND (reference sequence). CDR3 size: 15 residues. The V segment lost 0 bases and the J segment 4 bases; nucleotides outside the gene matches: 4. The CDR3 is CASSIEDREGTEAFF. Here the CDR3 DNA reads TGTGCCAGTAGTATAGAGGACAGGGAAGGCACTGAAGCTTTCTTT. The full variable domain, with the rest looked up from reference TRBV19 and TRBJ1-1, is DGGITQSPKYLFRKEGQNVTLSCEQNLNHDAMYWYRQDPGQGLRLIYYSQIVNDFQKGDIAEGYSVSREKKESFPLTVTSAQKNPTAFYLCASSIEDREGTEAFFGQGTRLTVV.

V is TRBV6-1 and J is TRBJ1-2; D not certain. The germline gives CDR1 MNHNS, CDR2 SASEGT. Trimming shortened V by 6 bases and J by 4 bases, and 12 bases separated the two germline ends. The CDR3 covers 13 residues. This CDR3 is CASRVIVGYGYTF. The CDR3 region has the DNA TGTGCCAGCAGAGTCATAGTCGGCTATGGCTACACCTTC.

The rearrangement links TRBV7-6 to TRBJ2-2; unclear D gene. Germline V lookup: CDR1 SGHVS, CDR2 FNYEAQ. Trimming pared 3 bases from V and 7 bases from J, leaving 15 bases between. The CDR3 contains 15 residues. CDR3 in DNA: TGTGCCAGCAGCTTCGTCGGCCTCTCGGGCGGGGAGCTGTTTTTT. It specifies CASSFVGLSGGELFF.

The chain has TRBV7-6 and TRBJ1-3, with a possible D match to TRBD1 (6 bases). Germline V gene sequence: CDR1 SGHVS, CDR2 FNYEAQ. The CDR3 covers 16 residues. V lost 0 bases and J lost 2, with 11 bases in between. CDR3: CASSLARAGAGNTIYF. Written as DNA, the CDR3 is TGTGCCAGCAGCTTAGCGCGGGCAGGGGCTGGAAACACCATATATTTT.

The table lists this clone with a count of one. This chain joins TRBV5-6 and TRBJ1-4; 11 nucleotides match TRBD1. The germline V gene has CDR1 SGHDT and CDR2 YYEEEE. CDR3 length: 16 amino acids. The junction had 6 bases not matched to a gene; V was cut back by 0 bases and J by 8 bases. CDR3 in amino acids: CASSLEPGQGGEKLFF. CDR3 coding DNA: TGTGCCAGCAGCTTGGAGCCGGGACAGGGGGGCGAAAAACTGTTTTTT.

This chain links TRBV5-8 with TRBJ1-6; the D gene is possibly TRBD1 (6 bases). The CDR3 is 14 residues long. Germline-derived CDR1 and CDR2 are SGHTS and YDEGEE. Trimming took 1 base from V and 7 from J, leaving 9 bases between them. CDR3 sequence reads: CASSLRRGNSPLHF. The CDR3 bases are TGTGCCAGCAGCTTGCGCAGGGGAAATTCACCCCTCCACTTT.

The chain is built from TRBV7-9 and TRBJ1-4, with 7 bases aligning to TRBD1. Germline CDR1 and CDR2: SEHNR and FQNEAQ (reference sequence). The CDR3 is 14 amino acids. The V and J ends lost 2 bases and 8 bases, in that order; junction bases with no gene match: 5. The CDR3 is CASSLSQGGEKLFF. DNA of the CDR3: TGTGCCAGCAGCTTATCGCAGGGGGGCGAAAAACTGTTTTTT.

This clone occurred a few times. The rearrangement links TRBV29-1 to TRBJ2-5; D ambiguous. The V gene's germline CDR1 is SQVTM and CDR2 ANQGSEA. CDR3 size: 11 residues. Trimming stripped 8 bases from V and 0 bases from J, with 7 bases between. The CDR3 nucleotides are TGCAGCTCCGGCCACCAAGAGACCCAGTACTTC. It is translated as CSSGHQETQYF.

The CDR3 bases are TGTGCCAGCAGCTTAGCTAGTTTCCCCGGTGGCTACACCTTC. It yields the protein CASSLASFPGGYTF. This chain uses TRBV7-2 with TRBJ1-2, with D hard to call. There are 14 residues in the CDR3. Germline V gene sequence: CDR1 SGHTA, CDR2 FQGNSA. The ends were cut back, 0 bases at V and 7 bases at J, with 12 bases in the middle.